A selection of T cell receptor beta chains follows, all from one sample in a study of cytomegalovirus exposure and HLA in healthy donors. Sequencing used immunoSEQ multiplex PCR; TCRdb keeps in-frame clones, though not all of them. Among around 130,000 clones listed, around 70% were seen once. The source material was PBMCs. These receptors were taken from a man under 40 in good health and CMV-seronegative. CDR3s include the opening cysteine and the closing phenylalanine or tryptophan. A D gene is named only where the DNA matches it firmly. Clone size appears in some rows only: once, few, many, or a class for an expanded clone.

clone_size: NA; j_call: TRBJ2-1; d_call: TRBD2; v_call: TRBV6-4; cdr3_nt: TGTGCCAGCAGTCCCTCTAGCGGGGGAGGGGATGAGCAGTTCTTC; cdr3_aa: CASSPSSGGGDEQFF
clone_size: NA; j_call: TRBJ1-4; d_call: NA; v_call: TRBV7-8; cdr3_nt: TGTGCCAGCAGCTTAGTGCCAGGCATGAATGAAAAACTGTTTTTT; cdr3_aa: CASSLVPGMNEKLFF
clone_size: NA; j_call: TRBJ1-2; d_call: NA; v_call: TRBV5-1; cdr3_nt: TGCGCCAGCAGCTTGGAGACGGGCGGGGGCTACACCTTC; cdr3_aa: CASSLETGGGYTF
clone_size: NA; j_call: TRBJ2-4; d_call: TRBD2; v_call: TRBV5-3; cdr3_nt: TGTGCCAGAAGCTCGGACAAGCGGGGGGCCCACAAAAACATTCAGTACTTC; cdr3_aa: CARSSDKRGAHKNIQYF
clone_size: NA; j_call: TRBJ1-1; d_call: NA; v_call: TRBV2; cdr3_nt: TGTGCCAGCAGTGAAACAGGGTGGGGCACTGAAGCTTTCTTT; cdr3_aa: CASSETGWGTEAFF
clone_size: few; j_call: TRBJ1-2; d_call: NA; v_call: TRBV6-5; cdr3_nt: TGTGCCAGCAGACCTGAGAGGGTTAACTATGGCTACACCTTC; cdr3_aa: CASRPERVNYGYTF
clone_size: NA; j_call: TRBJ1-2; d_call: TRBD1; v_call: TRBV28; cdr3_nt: TGTGCCAGCAGTTCCCCCGGGACAGGGTTTGACTATGGCTACACCTTC; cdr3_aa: CASSSPGTGFDYGYTF
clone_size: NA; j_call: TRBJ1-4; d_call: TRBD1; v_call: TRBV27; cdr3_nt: TGTGCCAGCAGTTCCCAGAGCAGGGGGGAAAATGAAAAACTGTTTTTT; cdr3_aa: CASSSQSRGENEKLFF
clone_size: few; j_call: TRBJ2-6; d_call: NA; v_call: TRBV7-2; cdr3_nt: TGTGCCAGCAGCTCTCGCTCTGGGGCCAACGTCCTGACTTTC; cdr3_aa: CASSSRSGANVLTF
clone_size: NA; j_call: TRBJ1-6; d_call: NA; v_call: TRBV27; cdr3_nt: TGTGCCAGCAGTTTACAGGGTGGGGGGTCACCCCTCCACTTT; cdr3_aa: CASSLQGGGSPLHF
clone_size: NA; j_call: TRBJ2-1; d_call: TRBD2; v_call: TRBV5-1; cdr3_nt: TGCGCCAGCAGCTTAGCGGGAGGGCCCTCTTTCAATGAGCAGTTCTTC; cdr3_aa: CASSLAGGPSFNEQFF
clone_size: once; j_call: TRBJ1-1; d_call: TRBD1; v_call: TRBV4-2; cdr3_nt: TGTGCCAGCAGCCAATCCTCCGGGACAGTGAACACTGAAGCTTTCTTT; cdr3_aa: CASSQSSGTVNTEAFF
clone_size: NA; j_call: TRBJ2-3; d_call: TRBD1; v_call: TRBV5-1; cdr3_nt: TGCGCCAGCAGCCCCGGACAGGGCGCCGCGGATACGCAGTATTTT; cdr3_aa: CASSPGQGAADTQYF
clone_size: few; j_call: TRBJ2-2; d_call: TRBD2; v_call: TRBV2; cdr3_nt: TGTGCCAGCAGTACCGGACTAGCGGGTAACACCGGGGAGCTGTTTTTT; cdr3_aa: CASSTGLAGNTGELFF
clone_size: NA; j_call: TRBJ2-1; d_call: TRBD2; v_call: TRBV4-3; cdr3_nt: TGCGCCAGCAGCCGTACGCTGGGACTAGCGGCCTCCTTACCCACCTACAATGAGCAGTTCTTC; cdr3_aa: CASSRTLGLAASLPTYNEQFF
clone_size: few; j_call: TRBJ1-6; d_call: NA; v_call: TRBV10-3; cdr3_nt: TGTGCCATCACCGACAGTTCCTATAATTCACCCCTCCACTTT; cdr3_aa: CAITDSSYNSPLHF
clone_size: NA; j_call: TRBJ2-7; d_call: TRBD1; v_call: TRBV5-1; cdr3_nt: TGCGCCAGCAGCCCCGGCAGGACAGGGGCCGGCGAGCAGTACTTC; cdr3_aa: CASSPGRTGAGEQYF
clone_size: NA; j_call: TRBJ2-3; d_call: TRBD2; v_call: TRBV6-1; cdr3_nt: TGTGCCAGCAGTGAGCAAGAGGCGGGAGTTCTAGATACGCAGTATTTT; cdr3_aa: CASSEQEAGVLDTQYF
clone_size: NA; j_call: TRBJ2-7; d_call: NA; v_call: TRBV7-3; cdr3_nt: TGTGCCAGCAGCTTAACGGGGGGAGACTACGAGCAGTACTTC; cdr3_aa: CASSLTGGDYEQYF
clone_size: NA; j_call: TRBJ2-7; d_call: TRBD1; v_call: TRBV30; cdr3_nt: TGTGCCTGGAGTTTTGGACAGGTCTACGAGCAGTACTTC; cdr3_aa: CAWSFGQVYEQYF
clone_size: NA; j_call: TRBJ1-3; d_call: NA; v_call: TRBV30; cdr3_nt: TGTGCCTGGAGTGTACTCACGTCTGGAAACACCATATATTTT; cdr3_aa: CAWSVLTSGNTIYF
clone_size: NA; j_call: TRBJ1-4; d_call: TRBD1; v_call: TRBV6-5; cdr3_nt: TGTGCCAGCAGCTCGACAGGGAGTGGGGAAAAACTGTTTTTT; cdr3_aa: CASSSTGSGEKLFF
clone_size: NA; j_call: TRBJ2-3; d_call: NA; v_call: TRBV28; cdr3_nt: TGTGCCAGCAGTCTAGCGATGGGGAGCACAGATACGCAGTATTTT; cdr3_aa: CASSLAMGSTDTQYF
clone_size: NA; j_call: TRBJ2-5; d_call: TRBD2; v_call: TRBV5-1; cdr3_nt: TGCGCCAGCAGCAGACTAGCGGGGGGGTCGGAGACCCAGTACTTC; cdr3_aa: CASSRLAGGSETQYF
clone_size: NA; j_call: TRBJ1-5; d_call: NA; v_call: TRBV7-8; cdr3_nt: TGCGCCAGCAGCCGCATGGGAGGGTTTAGCAATCAGCCCCAGCATTTT; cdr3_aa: CASSRMGGFSNQPQHF
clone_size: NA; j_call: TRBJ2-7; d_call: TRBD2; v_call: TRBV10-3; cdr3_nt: TGTGCCACCGCGGGACTAGCGGGAGTAGGCGGGCTCTACGAGCAGTACTTC; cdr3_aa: CATAGLAGVGGLYEQYF
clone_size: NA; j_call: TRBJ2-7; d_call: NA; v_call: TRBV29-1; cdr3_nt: TGCAGCGTTGAGAGAACAGGCTTCCCCGAGCAGTACTTC; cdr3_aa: CSVERTGFPEQYF
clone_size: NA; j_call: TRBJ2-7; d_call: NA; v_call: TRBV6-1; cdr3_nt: TGTGCCAGCAGTGAAGAGTGGGGGCGCGAGCAGTACTTC; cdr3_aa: CASSEEWGREQYF
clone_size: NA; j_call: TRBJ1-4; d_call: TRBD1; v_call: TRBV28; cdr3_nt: TGTGCCAGCAGTTCGCAGGGGGCGCAGTATGAAAAACTGTTTTTT; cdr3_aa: CASSSQGAQYEKLFF
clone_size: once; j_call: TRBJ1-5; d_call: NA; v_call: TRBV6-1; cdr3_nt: TGTGCCAGCAGTGAAAGGGGTTATAGCAATCAGCCCCAGCATTTT; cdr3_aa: CASSERGYSNQPQHF
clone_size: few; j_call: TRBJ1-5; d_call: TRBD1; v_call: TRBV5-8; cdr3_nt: TGTGCCAGCAGCAAAGCGGACAGGGCGGACAATCAGCCCCAGCATTTT; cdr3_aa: CASSKADRADNQPQHF
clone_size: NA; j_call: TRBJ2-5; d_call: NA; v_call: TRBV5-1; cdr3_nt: TGCGCCAGCAGCTTCGTCAGGGGAGAGACCCAGTACTTC; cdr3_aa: CASSFVRGETQYF
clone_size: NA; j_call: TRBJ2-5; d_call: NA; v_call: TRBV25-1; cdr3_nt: TGTGCCAGCAGTTCGTCCGGGATACAAGAGACCCAGTACTTC; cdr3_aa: CASSSSGIQETQYF
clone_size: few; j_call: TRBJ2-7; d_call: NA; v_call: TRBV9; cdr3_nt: TGTGCCAGCAGCGTAGACACGTACTACGAGCAGTACTTC; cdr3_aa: CASSVDTYYEQYF
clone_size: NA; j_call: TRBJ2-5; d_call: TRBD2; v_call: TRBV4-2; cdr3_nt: TGTGCCAGCAGCGAAGGGATAGCGGGACTTCAAGAGACCCAGTACTTC; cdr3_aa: CASSEGIAGLQETQYF
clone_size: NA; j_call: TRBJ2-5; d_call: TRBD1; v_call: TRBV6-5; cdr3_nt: TGTGCCAGCAGTTTCCAGGGACAGGGGGCTGAGACCCAGTACTTC; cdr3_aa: CASSFQGQGAETQYF
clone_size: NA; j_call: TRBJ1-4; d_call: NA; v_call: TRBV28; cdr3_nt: TGTGCCAGCAGCCGCGGAGGGGCGCGGGGTAACGAAAAACTGTTTTTT; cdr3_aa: CASSRGGARGNEKLFF
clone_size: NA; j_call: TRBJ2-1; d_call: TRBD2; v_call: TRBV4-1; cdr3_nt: TGCGCCAGCAGCCAAGATCCGGGACTAGCGGGCTACAATGAGCAGTTCTTC; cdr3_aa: CASSQDPGLAGYNEQFF
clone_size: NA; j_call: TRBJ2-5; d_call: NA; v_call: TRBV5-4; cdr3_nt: TGTGCCAGCACGACAGGACGTCAAGAGACCCAGTACTTC; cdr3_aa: CASTTGRQETQYF
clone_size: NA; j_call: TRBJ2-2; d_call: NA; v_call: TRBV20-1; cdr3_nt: TGCAGTGCTACCGACACCGGGGAGCTGTTTTTT; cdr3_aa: CSATDTGELFF
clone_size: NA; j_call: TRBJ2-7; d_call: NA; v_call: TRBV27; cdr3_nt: TGTGCCAGTGGGACTGCTTCCTACGAGCAGTACTTC; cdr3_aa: CASGTASYEQYF